This T cell receptor (beta chain) was captured by sequencing in a study of human T cells and chemical hapten exposure. This clonotype was seen repeatedly, ten times or more. The antigen remains undetermined. The CDR3 loop spans 14 amino acids. Trimming took 3 bases from V and 3 from J, leaving 12 bases between them. Time point reported: healthy volunteer bleed at 2 weeks. The authors' total RNA extraction used unfractionated whole blood. The library put unique molecular identifiers onto individual cDNA molecules. Each CDR3 protein is one row after TCRdb ran MiXCR on the RACE reads. The table shows around 45,000 distinct CDR3 sequences, with roughly 4.2% occurring only once. Overall study results and limits: Among TCRs, those above 1 in 1000 frequency were unaffected by DPC sensitization.

The chain joins TRBV12-3 or TRBV12-4 to TRBJ2-7; D might be TRBD2 (6 bases). The specimen sequenced was whole blood. This clonotype was sampled from a human donor in good health. Some clones in this sample may be carry-over from other donors' samples. As DNA, the CDR3 is TGTGCCAGCAGTTTGGGGGGTCGGGTCTACGAGCAGTACTTC. Amino acid sequence: CASSLGGRVYEQYF.